The source of this T cell receptor (beta chain) is a study of T cell responses to AZD1222 COVID-19 vaccine. Points from the study as a whole: In the spike-specific TCR repertoire, nearly half reportedly target unmutated variant regions.

Some clones are missing from TCRdb's copy, which holds only in-frame ones; the method was immunoSEQ multiplex PCR. The sample records some 100,000 clones, around 90% being singletons. Remarks on this clone: Antigen: not known.

V lost 3 bases, J lost 6 bases, and 12 bases lay in between. CDR1 is SNHLY and CDR2 is FYNNEI in the germline V gene. This CDR3 has 14 residues. This chain links TRBV2 with TRBJ2-1, with no clear D. The receptor was isolated from an adult in good health. Sequencing used peripheral blood, obtained on day 0 of AZD1222 vaccination. The CDR3 nucleotides read TGTGCCAGCAGTGAGGCTGCCACCCTCAATGAGCAGTTCTTC. Translated: CASSEAATLNEQFF.